This T cell receptor (beta chain) was obtained from a study of regulatory T cells in long-lasting Graves disease. This clonotype was seen ten or more times. Its cognate antigen is unknown. Time point denoted: persistent/refractory GD, antithyroid drugs over 5 years with positive TRAb. From PBMCs, RNA was extracted and then used to make the TCR library. The CDR3 totals 15 residues. The V gene end was trimmed by 7 bases and the J gene end by 6 bases; junction bases not matched to a gene: 13. Overall study findings and caveats: Persistent disease was associated with favored TRBV28 usage and with favored use of TRBJ1-2 and TRBJ2-5.

With iRepertoire HTBI primers and Arm-PCR of CDR3 regions, TCR beta libraries were built. TCRdb ran MiXCR on the multiplex PCR reads and lists one entry per CDR3 protein. Of some 280,000 distinct CDR3 sequences listed, approximately 20% are singletons. The sample consisted of peripheral blood mononuclear cells (PBMCs), taken when the disease was refractory, from a patient treated with antithyroid drugs. V is TRBV12-3 or TRBV12-4 and J is TRBJ2-5; TRBD2 aligns across 8 bases. This clonotype originated in a female donor with Graves disease. CDR3 region: CASTFTGGGQQTQYF. The CDR3 bases are TGTGCCAGCACTTTTACGGGGGGGGGCCAGCAGACCCAGTACTTC.